Below, one T cell receptor (beta chain) is given with its context. The CDR3 end lies 3 residues beyond the end of the read and is filled in from the germline J gene. The sample is drawn from a study of T cells in women clearing cervical HPV infection. Repertoires were generated with immunoSEQ multiplex PCR, while TCRdb's copy carries only in-frame clones and drops some. This listing includes more than 20,000 clones. Germline assignment: CDR1 GTSNPN and CDR2 SVGIG (reference sequence). CDR3 length: 11 residues. The source is a woman between 18 and 75 years old with a cervical HPV16 infection that either progressed to CIN3+ or cleared (not recorded which). This chain links TRBV30 with TRBJ2-4; no reliable D call. The sample taken for sequencing was blood buffy coat. The CDR3 spells CAFDESGGQYF. CDR3 DNA (partial): TGTGCCTTTGACGAGTCGGGTGGT.